Here is one T cell receptor (beta chain) with its context. Antigen specificity is unknown. Germline CDR1 is LGHDT and CDR2 is YNNKEL (reference sequence). This CDR3 has 18 residues. Trimming cost V 0 bases and J 4 bases, with 19 bases left between them. The data were obtained in a study of Ad26.COV2.S vaccination and SARS-CoV-2 variants. Study-level background: Among those in the COV1001 Ad26.COV2.S trial arm was the donor. Participants got Ad26.COV2.S intramuscularly, once or twice 56 days apart.

Study-wide results and caveats: Vaccine and placebo recipients had similar non-spike TCR breadth.

The table came from immunoSEQ multiplex PCR; TCRdb's copy has only in-frame clones and leaves some out. The data contain around 320,000 clones, around 86% of them singletons. As to treatment: roughly 19 received Ad26.COV2.S at low or high dose, single or two shots; 5 received placebo; per-sample allocation not given. Day 63 after the first vaccine or placebo injection was the time point for sampling. J is TRBJ1-3 and V is TRBV3-1 (or the pseudogene TRBV3-2), with D possibly TRBD1 on 5 matching bases. The source is a person aged 18 to 65 who received the Ad26.COV2.S COVID-19 vaccine or a placebo. The material sequenced was peripheral blood, taken in a trial of Ad26.COV2.S vaccine versus placebo. The CDR3 region is CASSQDPGRVLYGNTIYF. The CDR3 DNA is TGTGCCAGCAGCCAAGACCCCGGCAGGGTACTTTACGGAAACACCATATATTTT.